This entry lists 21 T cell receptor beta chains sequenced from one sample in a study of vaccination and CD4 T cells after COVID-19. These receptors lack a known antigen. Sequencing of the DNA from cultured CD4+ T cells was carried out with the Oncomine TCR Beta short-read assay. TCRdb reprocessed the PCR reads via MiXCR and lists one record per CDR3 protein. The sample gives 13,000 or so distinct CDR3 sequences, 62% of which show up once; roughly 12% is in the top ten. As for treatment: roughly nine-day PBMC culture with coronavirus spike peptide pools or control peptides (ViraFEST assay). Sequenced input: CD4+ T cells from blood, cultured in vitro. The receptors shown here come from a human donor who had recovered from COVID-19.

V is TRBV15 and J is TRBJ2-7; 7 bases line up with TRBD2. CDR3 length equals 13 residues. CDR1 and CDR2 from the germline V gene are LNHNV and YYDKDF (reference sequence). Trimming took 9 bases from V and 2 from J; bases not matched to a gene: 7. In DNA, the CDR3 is TGTGCCACACTAAGCGGGGACGCCTACGAGCAGTACTTC. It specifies CATLSGDAYEQYF.

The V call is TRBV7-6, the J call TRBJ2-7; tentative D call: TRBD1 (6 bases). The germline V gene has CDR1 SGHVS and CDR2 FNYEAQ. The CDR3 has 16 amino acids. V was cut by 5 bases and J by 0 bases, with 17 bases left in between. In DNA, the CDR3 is TGTGCCAGCAGCCCGACACAGGGTTCAAGCTCCTACGAGCAGTACTTC. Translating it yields CASSPTQGSSSYEQYF. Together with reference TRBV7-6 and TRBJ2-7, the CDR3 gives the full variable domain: GAGVSQSPRYKVTKRGQDVALRCDPISGHVSLYWYRQALGQGPEFLTYFNYEAQQDKSGLPNDRFSAERPEGSISTLTIQRTEQRDSAMYRCASSPTQGSSSYEQYFGPGTRLTVT.

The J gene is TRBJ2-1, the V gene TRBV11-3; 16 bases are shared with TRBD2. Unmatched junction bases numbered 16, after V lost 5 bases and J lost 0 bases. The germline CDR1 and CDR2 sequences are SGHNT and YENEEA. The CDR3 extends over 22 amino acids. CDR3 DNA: TGTGCCAGCAGCACACGAGAACCGGGACTAGCGGGAGGGCCGAGCTCCTACAATGAGCAGTTCTTC. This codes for CASSTREPGLAGGPSSYNEQFF. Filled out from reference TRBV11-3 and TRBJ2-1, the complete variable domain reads EAGVVQSPRYKIIEKKQPVAFWCNPISGHNTLYWYLQNLGQGPELLIRYENEEAVDDSQLPKDRFSAERLKGVDSTLKIQPAELGDSAVYLCASSTREPGLAGGPSSYNEQFFGPGTRLTVL.

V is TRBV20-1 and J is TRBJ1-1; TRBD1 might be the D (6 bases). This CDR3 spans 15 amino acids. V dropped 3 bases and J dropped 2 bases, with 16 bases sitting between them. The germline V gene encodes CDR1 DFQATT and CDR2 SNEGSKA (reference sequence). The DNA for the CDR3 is TGCAGTGCTAGCGGGGCTCGGACAGCCAACACTGAAGCTTTCTTT. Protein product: CSASGARTANTEAFF.

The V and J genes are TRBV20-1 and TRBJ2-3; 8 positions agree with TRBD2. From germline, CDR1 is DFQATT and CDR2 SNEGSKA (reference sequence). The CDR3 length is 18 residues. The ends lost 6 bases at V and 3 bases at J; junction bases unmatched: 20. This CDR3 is CSAAPPGSGSFNTDTQYF. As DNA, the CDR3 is TGCAGTGCCGCACCACCCGGGAGCGGGAGTTTTAATACAGATACGCAGTATTTT.

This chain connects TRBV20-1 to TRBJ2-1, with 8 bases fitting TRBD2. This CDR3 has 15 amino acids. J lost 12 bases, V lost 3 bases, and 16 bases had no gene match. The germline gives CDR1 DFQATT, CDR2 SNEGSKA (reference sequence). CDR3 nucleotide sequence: TGCAGTGCTAGTGAAGCGGGAGTTTTGAGGATTTCGCAGTTCTTC. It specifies CSASEAGVLRISQFF.

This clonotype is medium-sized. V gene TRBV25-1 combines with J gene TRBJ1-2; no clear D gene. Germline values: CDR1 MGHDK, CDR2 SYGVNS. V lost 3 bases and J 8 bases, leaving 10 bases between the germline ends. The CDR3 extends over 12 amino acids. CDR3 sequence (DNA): TGTGCCAGCAGTGATCCAGTTGCAGGCTACACCTTC. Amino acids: CASSDPVAGYTF.

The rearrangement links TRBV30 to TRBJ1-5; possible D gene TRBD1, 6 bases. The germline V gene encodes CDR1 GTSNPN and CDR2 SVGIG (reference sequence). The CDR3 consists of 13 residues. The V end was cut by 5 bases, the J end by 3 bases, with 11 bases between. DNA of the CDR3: TGTGCCTGGGGACAGCTCTACAATCAGCCCCAGCATTTT. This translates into CAWGQLYNQPQHF.

The CDR3 loop is CASSLWSSEYQETQYF. In DNA, the CDR3 is TGTGCCAGCAGCTTATGGTCTAGCGAGTACCAAGAGACCCAGTACTTC. V gene TRBV7-2 combines with J gene TRBJ2-5; TRBD2 is a possible D gene (6 bases). Germline loops: CDR1 SGHTA, CDR2 FQGNSA. V gave up 2 bases and J gave up 0 bases, with 13 bases separating them. The CDR3 runs to 16 residues.

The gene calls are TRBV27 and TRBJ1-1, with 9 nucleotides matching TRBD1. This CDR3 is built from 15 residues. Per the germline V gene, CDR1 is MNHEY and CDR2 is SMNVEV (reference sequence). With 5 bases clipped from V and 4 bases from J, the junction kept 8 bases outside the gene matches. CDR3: CASSAHRGRVTEAFF. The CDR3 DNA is TGTGCCAGCAGTGCCCACAGGGGGCGCGTCACTGAAGCTTTCTTT.

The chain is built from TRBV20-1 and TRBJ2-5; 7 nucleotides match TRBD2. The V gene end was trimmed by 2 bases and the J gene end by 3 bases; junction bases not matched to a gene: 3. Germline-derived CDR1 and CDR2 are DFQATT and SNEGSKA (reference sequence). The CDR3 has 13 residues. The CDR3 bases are TGCAGTGCTAGACAGGGAGGGAAAGAGACCCAGTACTTC. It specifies CSARQGGKETQYF.

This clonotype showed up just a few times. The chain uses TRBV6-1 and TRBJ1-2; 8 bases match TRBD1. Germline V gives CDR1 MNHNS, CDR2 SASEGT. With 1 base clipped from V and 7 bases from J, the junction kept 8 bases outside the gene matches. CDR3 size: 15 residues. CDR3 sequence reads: CASSEVQGAPFGYTF. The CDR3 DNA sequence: TGTGCCAGCAGTGAAGTGCAGGGGGCGCCTTTTGGCTACACCTTC.

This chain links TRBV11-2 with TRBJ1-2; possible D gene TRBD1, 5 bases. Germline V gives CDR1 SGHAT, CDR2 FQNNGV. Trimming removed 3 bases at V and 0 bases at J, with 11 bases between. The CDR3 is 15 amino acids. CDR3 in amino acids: CASSFKTEANYGYTF. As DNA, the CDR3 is TGTGCCAGCAGCTTTAAGACAGAAGCTAACTATGGCTACACCTTC.

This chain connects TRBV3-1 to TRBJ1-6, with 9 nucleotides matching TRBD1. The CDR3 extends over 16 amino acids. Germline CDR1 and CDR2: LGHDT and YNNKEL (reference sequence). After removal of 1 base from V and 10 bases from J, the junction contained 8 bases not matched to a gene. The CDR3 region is CASSQGVQGAGSPLHF. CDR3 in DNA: TGTGCCAGCAGCCAAGGAGTACAGGGGGCCGGATCACCCCTCCACTTT.

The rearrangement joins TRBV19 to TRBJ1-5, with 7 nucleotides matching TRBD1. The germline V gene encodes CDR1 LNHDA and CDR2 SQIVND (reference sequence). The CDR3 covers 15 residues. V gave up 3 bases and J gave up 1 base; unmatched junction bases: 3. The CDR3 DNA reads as TGTGCCAGTAGTATCTGGGACAGCAGCAATCAGCCCCAGCATTTT. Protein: CASSIWDSSNQPQHF.

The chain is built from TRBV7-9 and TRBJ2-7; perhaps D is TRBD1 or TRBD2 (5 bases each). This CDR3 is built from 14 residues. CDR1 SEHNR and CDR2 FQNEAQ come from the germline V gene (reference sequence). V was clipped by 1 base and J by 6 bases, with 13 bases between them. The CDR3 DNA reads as TGTGCCAGCAGCTTAGAATTGAGGGGCGTCGAGCAGTACTTC. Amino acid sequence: CASSLELRGVEQYF. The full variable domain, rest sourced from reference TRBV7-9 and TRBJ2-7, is DTGVSQNPRHKITKRGQNVTFRCDPISEHNRLYWYRQTLGQGPEFLTYFQNEAQLEKSRLLSDRFSAERPKGSFSTLEIQRTEQGDSAMYLCASSLELRGVEQYFGPGTRLTVT.

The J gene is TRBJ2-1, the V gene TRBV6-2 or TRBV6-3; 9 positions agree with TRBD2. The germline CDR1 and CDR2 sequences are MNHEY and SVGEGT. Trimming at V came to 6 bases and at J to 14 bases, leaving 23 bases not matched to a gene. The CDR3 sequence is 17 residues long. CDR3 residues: CASSRGDMGLAMKVEFF. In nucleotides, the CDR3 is TGTGCCAGCAGCCGAGGGGATATGGGACTAGCTATGAAAGTGGAGTTCTTC.

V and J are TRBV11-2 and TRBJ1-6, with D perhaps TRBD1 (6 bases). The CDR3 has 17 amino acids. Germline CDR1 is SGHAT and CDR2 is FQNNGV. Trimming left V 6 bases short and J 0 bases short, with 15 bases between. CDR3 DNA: TGTGCCAGCAGGCCTTCAGGGGCGAGCTCCTATAATTCACCCCTCCACTTT. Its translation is CASRPSGASSYNSPLHF.

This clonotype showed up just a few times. For the CDR3, the DNA is TGTGCCACCAGCAGGTCACAGGGTAATCAGCCCCAGCATTTT. The encoded protein is CATSRSQGNQPQHF. The chain carries TRBV15 and TRBJ1-5, with TRBD1 as a possible D gene (6 bases). This CDR3 is built from 14 residues. In germline, CDR1 is LNHNV, CDR2 YYDKDF (reference sequence). The ends were cut back, 3 bases at V and 4 bases at J, with 10 bases in the middle.

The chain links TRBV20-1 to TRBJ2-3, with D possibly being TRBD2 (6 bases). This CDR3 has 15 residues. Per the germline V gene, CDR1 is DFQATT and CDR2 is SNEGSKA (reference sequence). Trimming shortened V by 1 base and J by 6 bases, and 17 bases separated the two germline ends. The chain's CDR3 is CSARVWDSGEDTQYF. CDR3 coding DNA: TGCAGTGCTAGAGTTTGGGACTCGGGAGAGGATACGCAGTATTTT.

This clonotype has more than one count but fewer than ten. The CDR3 protein is CSAPGTGGEVTEAFF. In DNA form, the CDR3 reads TGCAGTGCCCCCGGGACAGGGGGCGAGGTCACTGAAGCTTTCTTT. The V call is TRBV20-1, the J call TRBJ1-1; 12 nucleotides match TRBD1. Germline loops: CDR1 DFQATT, CDR2 SNEGSKA (reference sequence). The CDR3 runs to 15 residues. Trimming at V came to 6 bases and at J to 4 bases, leaving 9 bases not matched to a gene.